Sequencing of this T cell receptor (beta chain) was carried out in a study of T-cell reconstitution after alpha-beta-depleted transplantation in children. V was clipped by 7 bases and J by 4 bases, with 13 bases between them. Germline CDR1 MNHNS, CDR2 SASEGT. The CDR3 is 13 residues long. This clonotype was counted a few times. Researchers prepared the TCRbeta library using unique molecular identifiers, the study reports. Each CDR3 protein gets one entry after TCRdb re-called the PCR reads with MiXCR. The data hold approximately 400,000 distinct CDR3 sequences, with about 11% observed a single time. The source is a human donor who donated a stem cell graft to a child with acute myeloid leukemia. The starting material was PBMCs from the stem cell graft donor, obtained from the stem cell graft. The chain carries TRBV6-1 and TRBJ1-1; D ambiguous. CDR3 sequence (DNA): TGTGCCAGCACTCAAAGTGGGCTCACTGAAGCTTTCTTT. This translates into CASTQSGLTEAFF.